This T cell receptor (beta chain) was observed in a study of cytomegalovirus exposure and HLA in healthy donors. The wider study: In an earlier analysis, approximately 120 million unique TCR beta sequences were found from some 170 million T cells.

The PCR had 60 Vbeta and 13 Jbeta primers. Sequencing was performed with immunoSEQ multiplex PCR; in TCRdb, only in-frame clones are kept and a portion is missing. The sample lists 65,000 to 85,000 clones; over 70% were seen once. This clone appeared a few times. The antigen remains undetermined. Germline V CDR1 and CDR2: MNHEY, SVGAGI. Trimming took 2 bases from V and 8 from J; bases not matched to a gene: 11. The CDR3 spans 15 residues. Study-level findings and limits: In a later analysis, TCR beta V- and J-gene trimming showed a link to a missense DCLRE1C variant. Later analysis identified several of the most significant clusters that appeared linked to common viral pathogens.

The rearrangement uses TRBV6-5 and TRBJ1-2; 7 bases line up with TRBD1. This sequence was found in a middle-aged man in good health and CMV-seropositive. The specimen sequenced was PBMCs. CDR3: CASSYGSGGLSGYTF. CDR3 nucleotides: TGTGCCAGCAGTTACGGGTCAGGGGGTCTCTCCGGCTACACCTTC.